This T cell receptor (beta chain) is drawn from a study of T and B cells in COVID-19 patients. TRB was amplified from approximately 250-480 ng of blood genomic DNA. Only a few counts were recorded for this clonotype. Multiplex PCR with BIOMED2 TRB-A/B primer pools amplified TRB rearrangements. A single record per CDR3 protein comes from TCRdb applying MiXCR to the multiplex PCR reads. The table shows approximately 14,000 distinct CDR3 sequences, with under 35% occurring only once. CDR1 is SGHNT, CDR2 YYREEE, per germline (reference sequence). CDR3 length equals 19 residues. Unmatched junction bases numbered 16, after V lost 0 bases and J lost 3 bases.

Source material: blood. This clonotype was obtained from a human donor who had recovered from COVID-19. The chain is built from TRBV5-4 and TRBJ2-3, with 7 positions matching TRBD1. The CDR3: CASSLDLRKQGSLTDTQYF. For the CDR3, the DNA is TGTGCCAGCAGCTTGGACCTCAGAAAACAGGGGTCATTGACAGATACGCAGTATTTT.